A single sample gave rise to the 18 T cell receptor beta chains below, sequenced in a study of identical twins. TCRdb re-called the 5' RACE reads through MiXCR, storing one row per CDR3 protein. The sample lists 200,000 to 250,000 distinct CDR3 sequences, about an eighth occurring once. This same sample was also part of a study on yellow fever vaccine responses in identical twins.

Sequences were obtained from memory (CD45RO+) T cells sorted from blood. Receptors were obtained from a young woman in good health.

V gene TRBV6-5 combines with J gene TRBJ2-5; 9 positions match TRBD2. The ends lost 2 bases at V and 1 base at J; junction bases unmatched: 2. CDR3 length: 15 amino acids. Germline-derived CDR1 and CDR2 are MNHEY and SVGAGI. CDR3 in amino acids: CASSYGSGSQETQYF. CDR3 DNA sequence: TGTGCCAGCAGTTACGGTAGCGGGAGCCAAGAGACCCAGTACTTC.

In its sample, this clonotype was seen a few times. The genes are TRBV6-4 and TRBJ2-3, with a weak D call TRBD2 (7 bases). Looked up from germline, CDR1 is MRHNA and CDR2 is SNTAGT. CDR3 length equals 16 residues. V was cut by 2 bases and J by 0 bases, with 12 bases left in between. The CDR3 DNA reads as TGTGCCAGCAGTGACGGTGGCGGGGGCAGCACAGATACGCAGTATTTT. Translating gives CASSDGGGGSTDTQYF.

This clonotype has more than one count but fewer than ten. This rearrangement joins TRBV20-1 to TRBJ2-3; unclear D gene. Germline CDR1 and CDR2: DFQATT and SNEGSKA (reference sequence). Trimming cost V 6 bases and J 4 bases, with 14 bases left between them. The CDR3 sequence is 13 residues long. The CDR3 DNA sequence: TGCAGTGCCCGGGCCCCAACAGCAGATACGCAGTATTTT. The encoded protein is CSARAPTADTQYF.

The chain is built from TRBV7-8 and TRBJ2-3, with TRBD1 identical over 7 bases. Trimming at V came to 5 bases and at J to 4 bases, leaving 18 bases not matched to a gene. Germline CDR1 SGHVS, CDR2 FQNEAQ. The CDR3 totals 18 residues. The CDR3 loop is CASSHPGSTGVEADTQYF. The CDR3 DNA is TGTGCCAGCAGCCACCCTGGAAGCACAGGGGTAGAGGCAGATACGCAGTATTTT.

The V and J genes are TRBV4-1 and TRBJ2-7; 8 bases are shared with TRBD1. Trimming at V came to 0 bases and at J to 6 bases, leaving 7 bases not matched to a gene. The CDR3 sequence is 15 residues long. Germline lookup yields CDR1 MGHRA and CDR2 YSYEKL. This CDR3 reads CASSQDFRGRSEQYF. The CDR3 DNA reads as TGCGCCAGCAGCCAAGATTTCAGGGGGCGATCCGAGCAGTACTTC.

V is TRBV20-1 and J is TRBJ2-1; TRBD1 might be the D (6 bases). The ends were cut back, 3 bases at V and 0 bases at J, with 18 bases in the middle. This CDR3 is built from 17 residues. Per germline, CDR1 DFQATT and CDR2 SNEGSKA (reference sequence). Here the CDR3 DNA reads TGCAGTGCTAGTGGAACACTCAGGGGTCCCTCCTACAATGAGCAGTTCTTC. The encoded protein is CSASGTLRGPSYNEQFF.

This clonotype turned up a few times. V is TRBV27 and J is TRBJ2-3, with TRBD2 identical over 9 bases. The CDR3 has 11 amino acids. J lost 8 bases, V lost 7 bases, and 1 base had no gene match. Germline assignment: CDR1 MNHEY and CDR2 SMNVEV (reference sequence). The CDR3 DNA reads as TGTGCCAGCAATAGCGGGAGTACGCAGTATTTT. Amino acids: CASNSGSTQYF.

This chain connects TRBV7-2 to TRBJ2-3; TRBD2 is a possible D gene (6 bases). The V end lost 2 bases, the J end lost 3 bases, and 15 bases lay between the germline ends. Germline CDR1 SGHTA, CDR2 FQGNSA. The CDR3 has 16 residues. The CDR3 is CASSLWGGKGTDTQYF. CDR3 sequence (DNA): TGTGCCAGCAGCTTATGGGGCGGGAAGGGGACAGATACGCAGTATTTT.

The gene calls are TRBV20-1 and TRBJ2-7; 8 nucleotides agree with TRBD2. V shed 2 bases and J 5 bases; nucleotides not matched to a gene: 8. CDR3 length equals 14 residues. Germline V gene data show CDR1 as DFQATT and CDR2 as SNEGSKA (reference sequence). CDR3 region: CSARREGGFHEQYF. Here the CDR3 DNA reads TGCAGTGCTAGACGGGAGGGGGGTTTCCACGAGCAGTACTTC.

At least ten counts were recorded for this clonotype. This chain connects TRBV5-1 to TRBJ2-5; D is unclear. V was pared by 0 bases and J by 1 base, with 10 bases between. CDR3 size: 15 residues. The germline V gene has CDR1 SGHRS and CDR2 YFSETQ. This chain's CDR3 is CASSLVLAPQETQYF. The CDR3 DNA sequence: TGCGCCAGCAGCTTGGTATTAGCCCCCCAAGAGACCCAGTACTTC.

This clonotype occurred many times. The chain uses TRBV20-1 and TRBJ2-3; unclear D gene. Germline CDR1 and CDR2: DFQATT and SNEGSKA (reference sequence). There are 12 residues in the CDR3. CDR3 coding DNA: TGCAGCAGATCGGTCCCGTCAGATACGCAGTATTTT. It codes for CSRSVPSDTQYF.

The chain is built from TRBV12-3 or TRBV12-4 and TRBJ2-5, with 11 bases identical to TRBD2. CDR3 length: 17 residues. The V gene end was trimmed by 10 bases and the J gene end by 2 bases; junction bases not matched to a gene: 15. CDR3 coding DNA: TGTGCCACCGCGCGATGGCTAGCGGGAGGTTATCAAGAGACCCAGTACTTC. This encodes CATARWLAGGYQETQYF.

This clonotype turned up a few times. V gene TRBV29-1 combines with J gene TRBJ1-2, with D uncertain. The CDR3 has 14 amino acids. In germline, CDR1 is SQVTM, CDR2 ANQGSEA. Trimming cost V 5 bases and J 5 bases, with 18 bases left between them. DNA for the CDR3: TGCAGCGTTAGATCTCGGACGGCCTTTTATGGCTACACCTTC. Its protein product is CSVRSRTAFYGYTF.

The chain is built from TRBV5-4 and TRBJ2-1, with TRBD2 matching 8 bases. The CDR3 is 15 residues long. Per the germline V gene, CDR1 is SGHNT and CDR2 is YYREEE (reference sequence). V trimming: 0 bases; J trimming: 9 bases; junction bases outside the gene matches: 8. The CDR3 DNA is TGTGCCAGCAGCTTGGGAGGGGTAGCGGGGCTTGAGCAGTTCTTC. Its translation is CASSLGGVAGLEQFF. Complete variable domain (other parts from reference TRBV5-4 and TRBJ2-1): ETGVTQSPTHLIKTRGQQVTLRCSSQSGHNTVSWYQQALGQGPQFIFQYYREEENGRGNFPPRFSGLQFPNYSSELNVNALELDDSALYLCASSLGGVAGLEQFFGPGTRLTVL.

This clonotype was seen a few times. The chain employs TRBV6-2 or TRBV6-3 and TRBJ2-7; 7 bases match TRBD1. The V segment lost 6 bases and the J segment 5 bases; nucleotides outside the gene matches: 16. This CDR3 contains 16 residues. Germline CDR1 is MNHEY and CDR2 is SVGEGT. Written as DNA, the CDR3 is TGTGCCAGCAGCTCCTATTCCCTATTACAGGGGAACGAGCAGTACTTC. It yields the protein CASSSYSLLQGNEQYF.

This clonotype was detected only a few times. The chain links TRBV5-1 to TRBJ2-3; D may match TRBD1 or TRBD2 (6 bases each). The CDR3 spans 16 residues. Germline CDR1 and CDR2: SGHRS and YFSETQ. V was shortened by 2 bases and J by 2 bases, with 15 bases between the two germline ends. The CDR3 loop reads CASSFGGGALTDTQYF. DNA for the CDR3: TGCGCCAGCAGCTTCGGGGGCGGGGCCCTCACAGATACGCAGTATTTT.

This clonotype occurred a few times. The rearrangement links TRBV20-1 to TRBJ1-2; D is uncertain. V lost 6 bases, J lost 4 bases, and 9 bases lay in between. Germline CDR1 and CDR2: DFQATT and SNEGSKA (reference sequence). The CDR3 is 11 residues long. The CDR3: CSAIAGYGYTF. DNA for the CDR3: TGCAGTGCCATTGCGGGCTATGGCTACACCTTC.

Ten or more counts support this clonotype. The rearrangement links TRBV20-1 to TRBJ1-2; no clear D. Germline values: CDR1 DFQATT, CDR2 SNEGSKA (reference sequence). CDR3 length: 14 amino acids. V was shortened by 3 bases and J by 3 bases, with 14 bases between the two germline ends. The CDR3 reads CSASRSETYYGYTF. Written as DNA, the CDR3 is TGCAGTGCTAGCCGGTCAGAGACCTACTATGGCTACACCTTC.